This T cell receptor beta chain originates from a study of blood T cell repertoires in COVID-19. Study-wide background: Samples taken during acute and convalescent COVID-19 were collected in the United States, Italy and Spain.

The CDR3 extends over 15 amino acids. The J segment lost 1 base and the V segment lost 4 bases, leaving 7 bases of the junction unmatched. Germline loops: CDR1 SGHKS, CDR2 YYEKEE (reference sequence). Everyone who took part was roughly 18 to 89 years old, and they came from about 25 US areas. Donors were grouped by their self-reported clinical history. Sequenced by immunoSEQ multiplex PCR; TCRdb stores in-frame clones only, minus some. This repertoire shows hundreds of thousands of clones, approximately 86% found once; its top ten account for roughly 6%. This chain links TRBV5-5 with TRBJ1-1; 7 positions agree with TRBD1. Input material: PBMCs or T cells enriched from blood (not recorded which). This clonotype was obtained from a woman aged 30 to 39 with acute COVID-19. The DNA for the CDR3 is TGTGCCAGCAGCCTCCGGACAGGACCGAACACTGAAGCTTTCTTT. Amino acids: CASSLRTGPNTEAFF.